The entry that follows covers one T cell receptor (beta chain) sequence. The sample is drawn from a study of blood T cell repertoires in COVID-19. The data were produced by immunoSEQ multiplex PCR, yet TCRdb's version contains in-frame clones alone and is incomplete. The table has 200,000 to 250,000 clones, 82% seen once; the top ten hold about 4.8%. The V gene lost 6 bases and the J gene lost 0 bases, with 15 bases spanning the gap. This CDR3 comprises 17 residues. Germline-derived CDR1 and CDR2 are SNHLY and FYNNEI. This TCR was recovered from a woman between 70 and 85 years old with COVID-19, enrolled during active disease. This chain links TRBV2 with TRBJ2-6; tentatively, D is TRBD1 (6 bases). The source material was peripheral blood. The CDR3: CASSYYRVTSGANVLTF. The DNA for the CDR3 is TGTGCCAGCAGCTATTACAGGGTAACCTCTGGGGCCAACGTCCTGACTTTC.